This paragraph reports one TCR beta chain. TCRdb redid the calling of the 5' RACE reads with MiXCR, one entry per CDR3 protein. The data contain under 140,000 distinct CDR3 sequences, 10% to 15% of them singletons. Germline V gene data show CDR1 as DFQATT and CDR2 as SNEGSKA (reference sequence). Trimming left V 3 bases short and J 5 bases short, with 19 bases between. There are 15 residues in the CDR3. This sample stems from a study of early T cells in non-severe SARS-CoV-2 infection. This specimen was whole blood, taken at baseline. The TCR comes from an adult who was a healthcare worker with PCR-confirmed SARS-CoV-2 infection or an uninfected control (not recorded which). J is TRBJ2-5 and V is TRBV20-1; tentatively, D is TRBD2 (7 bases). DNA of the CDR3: TGCAGTGCTAGTTTTCGGCCAGGGAGGGGGGAGACCCAGTACTTC. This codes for CSASFRPGRGETQYF.